Below, one TCR beta chain is given with its context. This clone was detected only a few times. Its binding antigen is unknown. Base qualities are not provided; no much larger clone lies one nucleotide away. This sample stems from a study of blood T cell repertoires in COVID-19 (dated by TCRdb to about 2020). Broadly, across the study: Collaborator samples came from the United States, Italy and Spain and covered acute and convalescent phases of COVID-19. The material from the prospective study consisted of cDNA or gDNA derived from T cells, B-cell-depleted T cells, or PBMCs. The dataset comprised deeply sampled blood TCRbeta repertoires from subjects exposed to, actively infected with, or recovered from COVID-19. The repertoires were made available in a free public database intended to serve as a resource for research on the immune response to SARS-CoV-2. The samples were drawn from the first 160 participants of the ongoing ImmuneRACE study and from 1,254 subjects provided by 6 global collaborators. Sample metadata almost always included a de-identified subject ID, COVID-19 status, age in years and sex. HLA class I and class II types, where available, came from metadata supplied by the sample provider rather than from assay-based typing.

The immunoSEQ Assay, a bias-controlled multiplex PCR, was used to amplify TCRbeta CDR3 regions from genomic DNA. The original methods were these. Within the assay, amplification of reference gene primers was used to estimate how many nucleated cells each sample contained. To quantify the absolute abundance of each unique TCRbeta CDR3 rearrangement, sequence reads were collapsed and filtered. For each sample, productive Simpson clonality was calculated as the square root of Simpson's diversity index across productive rearrangements. TCRdb's version of the immuneACCESS table is confined to in-frame rearrangements and falls short of the full clone set. An unresolved V gene accounts for under half of the shortfall where checked; the remainder is of unknown origin. D and trimming were read from the DNA, whereas the V and J calls and clone size are those reported in that table. For this sample the table gives about 80,000 clones, of which roughly 86% were detected only once. The ten largest clones take up about 10% of the sample.

Overall study outcomes, separate from this receptor: Clinical and demographic metadata were provided uncurated, with the amount varying by source and participant.

Including cysteine and phenylalanine, the CDR3 has 14 amino acids. Just the 42-base CDR3 DNA is kept, in frame starting at base 1. V and J are trimmed by 7 bases and 6 bases, and the gene matches miss 11 bases of the junction. Per the germline V gene (reference sequence), WNHNN is the CDR1 and SYGVQD is the CDR2. The collaborating institutions used their own protocols to collect whole blood in K2EDTA tubes. Collaborator samples were shipped for TCRbeta analysis as frozen whole blood, isolated PBMCs, or DNA extracted from either sample type. The TCR sequence derives from a man between 60 and 75 years old with acute or convalescent COVID-19. The chain is assembled from TRBV10-1 and TRBJ1-1; 7 junctional bases match TRBD1. The sequenced sample consisted of peripheral blood. CDR3 loop: CASTGGQGDAEAFF. The DNA sequence is as follows: TGCGCCAGCACAGGCGGCCAGGGGGACGCTGAAGCTTTCTTT.